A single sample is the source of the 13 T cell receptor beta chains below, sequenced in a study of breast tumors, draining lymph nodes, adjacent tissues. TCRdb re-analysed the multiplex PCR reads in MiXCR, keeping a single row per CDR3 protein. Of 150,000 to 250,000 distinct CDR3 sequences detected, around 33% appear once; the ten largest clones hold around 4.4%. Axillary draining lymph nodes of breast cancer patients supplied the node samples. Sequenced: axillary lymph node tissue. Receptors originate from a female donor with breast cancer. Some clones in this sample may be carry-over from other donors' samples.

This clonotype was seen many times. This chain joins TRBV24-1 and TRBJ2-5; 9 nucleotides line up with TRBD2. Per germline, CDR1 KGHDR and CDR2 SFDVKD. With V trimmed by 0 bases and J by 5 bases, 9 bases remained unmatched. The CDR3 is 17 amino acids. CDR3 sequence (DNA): TGTGCCACCAGTGATTTGCCGGGGCTAGCGGGAAGGGAGACCCAGTACTTC. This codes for CATSDLPGLAGRETQYF.

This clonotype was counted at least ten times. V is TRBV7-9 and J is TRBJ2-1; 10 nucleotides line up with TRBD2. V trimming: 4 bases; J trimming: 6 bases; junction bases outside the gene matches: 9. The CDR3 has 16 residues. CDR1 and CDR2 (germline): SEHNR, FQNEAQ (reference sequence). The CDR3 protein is CASSSDGLAVINEQFF. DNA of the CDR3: TGTGCCAGCAGCTCGGACGGACTAGCGGTCATCAATGAGCAGTTCTTC.

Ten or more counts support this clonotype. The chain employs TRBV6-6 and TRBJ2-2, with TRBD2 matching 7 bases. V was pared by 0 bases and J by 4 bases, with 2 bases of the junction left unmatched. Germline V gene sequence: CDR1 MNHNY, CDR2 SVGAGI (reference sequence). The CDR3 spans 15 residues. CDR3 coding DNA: TGTGCCAGCAGTTACTCCCGCGGGGGCACCGGGGAGCTGTTTTTT. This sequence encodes CASSYSRGGTGELFF.

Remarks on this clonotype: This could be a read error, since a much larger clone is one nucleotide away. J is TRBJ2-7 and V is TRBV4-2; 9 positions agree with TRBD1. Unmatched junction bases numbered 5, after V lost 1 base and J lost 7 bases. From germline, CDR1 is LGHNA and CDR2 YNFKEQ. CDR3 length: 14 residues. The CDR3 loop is CASSQGTGEDEQYF. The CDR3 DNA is TGTGCCAGCAGCCAAGGGACAGGGGAAGATGAGCAGTACTTC.

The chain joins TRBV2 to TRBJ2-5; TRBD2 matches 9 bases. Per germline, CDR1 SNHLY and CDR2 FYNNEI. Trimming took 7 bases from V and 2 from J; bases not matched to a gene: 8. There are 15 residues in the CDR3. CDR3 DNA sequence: TGTGCCAGCATGGCTGGGCTAGCGGGACAAGAGACCCAGTACTTC. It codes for CASMAGLAGQETQYF.

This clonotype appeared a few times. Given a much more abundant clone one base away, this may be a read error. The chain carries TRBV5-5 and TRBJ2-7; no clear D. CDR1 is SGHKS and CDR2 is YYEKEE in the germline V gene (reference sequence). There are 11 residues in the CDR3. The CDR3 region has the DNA TGTGCCGGCAGCCCCGCCTACGAGCAGTACTTC. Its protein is CAGSPAYEQYF.

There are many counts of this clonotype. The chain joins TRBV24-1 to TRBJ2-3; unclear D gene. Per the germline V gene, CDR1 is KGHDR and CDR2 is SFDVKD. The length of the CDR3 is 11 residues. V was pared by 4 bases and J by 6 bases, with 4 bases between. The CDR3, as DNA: TGTGCCACCAGTGAGGTGGATACGCAGTATTTT. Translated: CATSEVDTQYF.

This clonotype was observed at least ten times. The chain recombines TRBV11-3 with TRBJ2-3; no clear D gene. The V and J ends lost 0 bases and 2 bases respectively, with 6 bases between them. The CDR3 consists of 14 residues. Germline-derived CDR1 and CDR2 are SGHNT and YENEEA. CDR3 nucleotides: TGTGCCAGCAGCTTAGAGGCTTACACAGATACGCAGTATTTT. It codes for CASSLEAYTDTQYF.

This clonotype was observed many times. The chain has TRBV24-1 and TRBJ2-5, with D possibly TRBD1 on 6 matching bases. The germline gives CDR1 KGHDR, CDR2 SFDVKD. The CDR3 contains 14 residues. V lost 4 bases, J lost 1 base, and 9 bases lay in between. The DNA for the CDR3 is TGTGCCACCAGTGAGGCAGGGGCCCAAGAGACCCAGTACTTC. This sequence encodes CATSEAGAQETQYF.

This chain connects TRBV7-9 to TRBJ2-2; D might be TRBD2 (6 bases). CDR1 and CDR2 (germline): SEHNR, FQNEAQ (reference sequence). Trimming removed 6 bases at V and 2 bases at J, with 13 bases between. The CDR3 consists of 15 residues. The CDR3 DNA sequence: TGTGCCAGCAGGGGCGGGGTAACCAACACCGGGGAGCTGTTTTTT. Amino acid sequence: CASRGGVTNTGELFF.

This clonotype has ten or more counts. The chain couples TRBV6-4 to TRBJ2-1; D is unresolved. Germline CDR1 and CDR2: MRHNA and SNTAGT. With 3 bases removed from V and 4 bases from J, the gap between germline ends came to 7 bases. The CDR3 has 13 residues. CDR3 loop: CASSEGLYNEQFF. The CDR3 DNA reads TGTGCCAGCAGTGAGGGTCTTTACAATGAGCAGTTCTTC.

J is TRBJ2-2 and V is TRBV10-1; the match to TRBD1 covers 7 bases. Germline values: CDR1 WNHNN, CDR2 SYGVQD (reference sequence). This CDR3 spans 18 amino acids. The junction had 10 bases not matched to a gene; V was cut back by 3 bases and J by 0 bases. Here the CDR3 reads CASSDTGTAAPNTGELFF. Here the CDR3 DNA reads TGCGCCAGCAGTGACACCGGGACAGCCGCTCCGAACACCGGGGAGCTGTTTTTT.

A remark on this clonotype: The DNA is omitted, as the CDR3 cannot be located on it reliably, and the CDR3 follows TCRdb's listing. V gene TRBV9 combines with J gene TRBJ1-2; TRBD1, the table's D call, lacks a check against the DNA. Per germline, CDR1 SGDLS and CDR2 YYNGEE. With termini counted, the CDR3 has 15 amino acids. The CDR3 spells CASSPGGVWGSGNTF.